This TCR beta chain was sequenced in a study of shared clonotypes between healthy human individuals. Assay: immunoSEQ multiplex PCR; the TCRdb copy retains only in-frame clones and omits some. The repertoire holds some 680,000 clones, with approximately 73% as singletons. Source material: memory CD4+ T cells sorted from blood. Subset indicated: CD45RA-negative fraction. This clonotype was obtained from a woman in her 30s in good health.

The CDR3 region is CASSSGQPWGTEAFF. The CDR3 nucleotides read TGTGCCAGCAGCTCGGGACAGCCCTGGGGCACTGAAGCTTTCTTT. The rearrangement uses TRBV7-6 and TRBJ1-1, with 7 bases lining up with TRBD1. The CDR3 extends over 15 amino acids. Trimming removed 4 bases from V and 4 bases from J; junction bases left unmatched: 9. The V gene's germline CDR1 is SGHVS and CDR2 FNYEAQ.